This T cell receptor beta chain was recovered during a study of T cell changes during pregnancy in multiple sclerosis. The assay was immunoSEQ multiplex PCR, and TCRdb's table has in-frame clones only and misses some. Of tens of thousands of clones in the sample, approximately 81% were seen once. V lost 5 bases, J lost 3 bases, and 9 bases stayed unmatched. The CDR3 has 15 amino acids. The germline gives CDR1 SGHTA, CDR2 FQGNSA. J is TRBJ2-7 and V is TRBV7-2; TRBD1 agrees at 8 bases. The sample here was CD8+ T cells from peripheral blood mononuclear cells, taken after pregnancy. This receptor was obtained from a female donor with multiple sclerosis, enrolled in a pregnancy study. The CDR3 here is CASSPGAGQGYEQYF. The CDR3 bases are TGTGCCAGCAGCCCCGGGGCCGGACAGGGCTACGAGCAGTACTTC.